The entry below gives a single TCR beta chain sequence along with its context. The authors' processing: For nucleated cells, counts were estimated from reference gene primer amplification. The table came from immunoSEQ multiplex PCR; TCRdb's copy has only in-frame clones and leaves some out. V and J calls and clone size are those listed in that table; D and trimming were worked out from the DNA. Here the sample spans roughly 230,000 clones, 80% to 85% being singletons. The sample comes from a study of blood T cell repertoires in COVID-19. On the study more broadly: Sites across the United States, Italy and Spain contributed samples from acute and convalescent COVID-19.

V was cut by 3 bases and J by 4 bases, with 11 bases left in between. The CDR3 loop spans 13 amino acids. CDR1 is SGHRS, CDR2 YFSETQ, per germline. Participants were aged roughly 18 to 90 years, lived in 25 or so US areas, and enrolled virtually. Participants' reported clinical history set cohort assignment. The chain couples TRBV5-1 to TRBJ2-7; D unresolved. The sequenced sample consisted of PBMCs or T cells enriched from blood (not recorded which). This receptor was identified in a man aged 45 to 65 who had recovered from COVID-19. CDR3: CASSSGLAYEQYF. As DNA, the CDR3 is TGCGCCAGCAGCTCCGGGTTAGCATACGAGCAGTACTTC.